The text below deals with one T cell receptor beta chain. The sample comes from a study of blood T cell repertoires in COVID-19. Overall study context: Spain, Italy and the United States supplied samples that represented acute and convalescent COVID-19.

Germline-derived CDR1 and CDR2 are SGHRS and YFSETQ. There are 16 residues in the CDR3. V lost 3 bases, J lost 2 bases, and 9 bases stayed unmatched. Participants' reported clinical history set cohort assignment. Recovered Cohort 3 donors showed two negative PCRs, clearance, or symptom resolution. Per the authors' pipeline: Reference gene primer amplification gave estimated nucleated cell counts. TCRdb's table, derived via immunoSEQ multiplex PCR, lists solely in-frame clones and lacks some. Clonal size and the V and J genes are those of that table, whereas D and trimming came from the DNA. This sample has 110,000 to 150,000 clones, with around 87% found just once.

Sequenced: PBMCs or T cells enriched from blood (not recorded which). The receptor was isolated from a man between 60 and 75 years old who had recovered from COVID-19. The chain uses TRBV5-1 and TRBJ2-5; 8 nucleotides line up with TRBD1. As DNA, the CDR3 is TGCGCCAGCAGCTCCTCCTCACAGGGGGAACAAGAGACCCAGTACTTC. Protein sequence: CASSSSSQGEQETQYF.